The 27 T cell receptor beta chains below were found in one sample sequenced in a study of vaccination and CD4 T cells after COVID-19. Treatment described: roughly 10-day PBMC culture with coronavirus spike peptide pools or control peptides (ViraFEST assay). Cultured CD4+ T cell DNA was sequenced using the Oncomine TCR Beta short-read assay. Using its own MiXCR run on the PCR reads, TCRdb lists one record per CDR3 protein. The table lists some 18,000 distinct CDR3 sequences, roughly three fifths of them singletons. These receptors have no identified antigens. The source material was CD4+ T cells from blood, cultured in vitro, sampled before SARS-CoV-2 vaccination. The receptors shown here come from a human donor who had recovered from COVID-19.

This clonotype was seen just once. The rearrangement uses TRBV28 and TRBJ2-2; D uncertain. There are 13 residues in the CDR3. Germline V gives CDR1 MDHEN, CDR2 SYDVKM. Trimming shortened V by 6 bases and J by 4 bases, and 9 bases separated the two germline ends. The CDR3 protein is CASSLGATGELFF. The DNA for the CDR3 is TGTGCCAGCAGCCTCGGAGCCACCGGGGAGCTGTTTTTT.

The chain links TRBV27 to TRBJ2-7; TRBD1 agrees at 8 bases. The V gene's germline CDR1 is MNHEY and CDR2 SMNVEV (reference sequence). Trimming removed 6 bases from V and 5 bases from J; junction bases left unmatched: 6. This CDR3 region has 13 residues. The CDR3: CASRTSGQDEQYF. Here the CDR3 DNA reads TGTGCCAGCAGAACCTCGGGACAGGACGAGCAGTACTTC.

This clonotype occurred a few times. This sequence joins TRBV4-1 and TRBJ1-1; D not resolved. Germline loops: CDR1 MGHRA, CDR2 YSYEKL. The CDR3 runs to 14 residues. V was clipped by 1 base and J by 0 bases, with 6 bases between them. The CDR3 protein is CASSQGRLNTEAFF. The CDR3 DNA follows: TGCGCCAGCAGCCAAGGACGTCTGAACACTGAAGCTTTCTTT.

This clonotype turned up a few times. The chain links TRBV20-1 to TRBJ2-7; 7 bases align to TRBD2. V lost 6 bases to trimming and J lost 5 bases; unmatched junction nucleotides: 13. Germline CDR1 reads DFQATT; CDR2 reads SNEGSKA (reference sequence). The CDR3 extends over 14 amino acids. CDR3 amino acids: CSAGGGGSPHEQYF. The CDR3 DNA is TGCAGTGCGGGGGGAGGCGGGAGCCCCCACGAGCAGTACTTC.

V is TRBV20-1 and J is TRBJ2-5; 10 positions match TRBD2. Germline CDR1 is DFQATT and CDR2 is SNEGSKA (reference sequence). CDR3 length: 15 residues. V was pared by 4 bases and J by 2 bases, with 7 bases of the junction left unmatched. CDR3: CSANLWTSGQETQYF. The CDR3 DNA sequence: TGCAGTGCTAACCTTTGGACTAGCGGACAAGAGACCCAGTACTTC.

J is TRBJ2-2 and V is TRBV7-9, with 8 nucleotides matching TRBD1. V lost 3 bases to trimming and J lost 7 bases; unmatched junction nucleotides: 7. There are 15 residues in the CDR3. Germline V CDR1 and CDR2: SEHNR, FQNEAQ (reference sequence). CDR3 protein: CASSLARGQIGELFF. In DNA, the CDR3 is TGTGCCAGCAGCTTGGCCAGGGGGCAAATCGGGGAGCTGTTTTTT. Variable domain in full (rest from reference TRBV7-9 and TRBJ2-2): DTGVSQNPRHKITKRGQNVTFRCDPISEHNRLYWYRQTLGQGPEFLTYFQNEAQLEKSRLLSDRFSAERPKGSFSTLEIQRTEQGDSAMYLCASSLARGQIGELFFGEGSRLTVL.

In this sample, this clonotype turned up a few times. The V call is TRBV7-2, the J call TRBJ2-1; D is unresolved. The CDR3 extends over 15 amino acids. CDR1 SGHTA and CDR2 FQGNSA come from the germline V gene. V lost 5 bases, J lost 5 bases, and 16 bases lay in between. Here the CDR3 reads CASSPEAPTNNEQFF. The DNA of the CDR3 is TGTGCCAGCAGCCCCGAGGCGCCTACTAACAATGAGCAGTTCTTC. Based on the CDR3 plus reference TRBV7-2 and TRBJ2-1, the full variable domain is GAGVSQSPSNKVTEKGKDVELRCDPISGHTALYWYRQSLGQGLEFLIYFQGNSAPDKSGLPSDRFSAERTGGSVSTLTIQRTQQEDSAVYLCASSPEAPTNNEQFFGPGTRLTVL.

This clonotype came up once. CDR3 residues: CASSKKAAGNTEAFF. The DNA of the CDR3 is TGTGCCAGCAGTAAAAAGGCCGCGGGGAACACTGAAGCTTTCTTT. The chain carries TRBV6-1 and TRBJ1-1; D remains unclear. There are 15 residues in the CDR3. CDR1 is MNHNS and CDR2 is SASEGT in the germline V gene. Trimming shortened V by 5 bases and J by 1 base, and 14 bases separated the two germline ends.

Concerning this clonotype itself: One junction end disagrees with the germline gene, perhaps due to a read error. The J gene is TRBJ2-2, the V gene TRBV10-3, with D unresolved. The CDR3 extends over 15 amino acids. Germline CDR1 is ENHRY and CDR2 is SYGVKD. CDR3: CASSYSWANTGELFF. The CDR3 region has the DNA TGTGCCAGCAGTTACTCGTGGGCGAACACCGGGGAGCTGTTTTTT.

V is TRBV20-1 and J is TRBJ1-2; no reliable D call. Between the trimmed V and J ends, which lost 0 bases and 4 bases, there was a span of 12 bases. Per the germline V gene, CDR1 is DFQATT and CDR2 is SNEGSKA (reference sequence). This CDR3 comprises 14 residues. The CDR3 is CSARDPRTFYGYTF. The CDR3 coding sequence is TGCAGTGCTAGAGACCCCCGAACCTTCTATGGCTACACCTTC.

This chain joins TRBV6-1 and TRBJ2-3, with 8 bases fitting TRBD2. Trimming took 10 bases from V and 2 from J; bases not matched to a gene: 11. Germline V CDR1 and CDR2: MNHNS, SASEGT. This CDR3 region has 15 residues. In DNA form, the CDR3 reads TGTGCCACGAAACCGGGGGGGACTAACACAGATACGCAGTATTTT. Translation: CATKPGGTNTDTQYF.

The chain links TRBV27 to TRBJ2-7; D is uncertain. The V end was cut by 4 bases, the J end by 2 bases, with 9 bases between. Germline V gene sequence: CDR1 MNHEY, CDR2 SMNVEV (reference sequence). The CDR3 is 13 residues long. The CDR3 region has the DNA TGTGCCAGCAGTTACGGATTAGCCTACGAGCAGTACTTC. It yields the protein CASSYGLAYEQYF.

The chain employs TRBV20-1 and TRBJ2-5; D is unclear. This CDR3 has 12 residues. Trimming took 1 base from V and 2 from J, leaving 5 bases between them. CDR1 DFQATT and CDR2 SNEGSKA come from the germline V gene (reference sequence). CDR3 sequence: CSARGSQETQYF. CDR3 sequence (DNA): TGCAGTGCTAGAGGGTCTCAAGAGACCCAGTACTTC.

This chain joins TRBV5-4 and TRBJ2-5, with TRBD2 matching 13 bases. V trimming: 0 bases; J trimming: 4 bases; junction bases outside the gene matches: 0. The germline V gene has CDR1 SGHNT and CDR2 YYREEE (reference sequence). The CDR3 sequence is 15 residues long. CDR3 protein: CASSLGTSGRETQYF. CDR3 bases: TGTGCCAGCAGCTTGGGGACTAGCGGGAGAGAGACCCAGTACTTC.

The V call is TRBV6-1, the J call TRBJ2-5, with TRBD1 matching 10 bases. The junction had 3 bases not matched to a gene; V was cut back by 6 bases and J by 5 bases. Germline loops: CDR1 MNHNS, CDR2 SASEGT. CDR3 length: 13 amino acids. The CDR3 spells CASRRQGAETQYF. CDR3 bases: TGTGCCAGCAGGAGACAGGGGGCGGAGACCCAGTACTTC.

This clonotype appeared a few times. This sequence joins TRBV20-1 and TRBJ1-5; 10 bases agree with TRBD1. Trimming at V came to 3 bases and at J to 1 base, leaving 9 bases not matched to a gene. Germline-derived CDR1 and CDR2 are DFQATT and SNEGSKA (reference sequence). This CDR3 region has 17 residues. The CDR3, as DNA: TGCAGTGCTAGGGTCAGACAGGGGGCCATCAGCAATCAGCCCCAGCATTTT. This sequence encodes CSARVRQGAISNQPQHF.

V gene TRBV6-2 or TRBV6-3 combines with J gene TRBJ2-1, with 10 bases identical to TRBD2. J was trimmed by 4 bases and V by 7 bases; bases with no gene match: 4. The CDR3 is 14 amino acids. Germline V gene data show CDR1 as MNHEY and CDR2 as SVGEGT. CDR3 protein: CASIPAGGYNEQFF. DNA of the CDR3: TGTGCCAGCATCCCAGCGGGAGGGTACAATGAGCAGTTCTTC.

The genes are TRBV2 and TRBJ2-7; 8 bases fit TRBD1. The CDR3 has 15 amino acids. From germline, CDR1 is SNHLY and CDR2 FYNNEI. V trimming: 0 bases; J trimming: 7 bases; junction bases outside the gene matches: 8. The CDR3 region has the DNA TGTGCCAGCAGTGAAGCAGACAGGGGACCTCTGGAGCAGTACTTC. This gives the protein CASSEADRGPLEQYF.

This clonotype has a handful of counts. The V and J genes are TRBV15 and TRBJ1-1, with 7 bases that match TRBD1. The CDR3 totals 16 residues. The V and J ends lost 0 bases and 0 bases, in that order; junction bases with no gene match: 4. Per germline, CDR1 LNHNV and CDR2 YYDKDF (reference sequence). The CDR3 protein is CATSRETGALNTEAFF. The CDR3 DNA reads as TGTGCCACCAGCAGAGAAACAGGGGCCCTGAACACTGAAGCTTTCTTT.

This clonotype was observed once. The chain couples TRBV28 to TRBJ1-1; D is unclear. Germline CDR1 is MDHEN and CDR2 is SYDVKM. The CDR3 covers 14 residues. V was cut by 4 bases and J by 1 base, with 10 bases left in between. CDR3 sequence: CASSSIGSNTEAFF. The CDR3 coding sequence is TGTGCCAGCAGTTCAATAGGGTCGAACACTGAAGCTTTCTTT.

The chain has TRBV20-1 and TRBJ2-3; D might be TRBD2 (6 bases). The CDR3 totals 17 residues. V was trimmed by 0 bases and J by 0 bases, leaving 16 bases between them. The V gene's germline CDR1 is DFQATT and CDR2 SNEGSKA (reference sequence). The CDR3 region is CSARDRLRDLSTDTQYF. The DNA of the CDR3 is TGCAGTGCTAGAGATCGGTTGAGGGACTTAAGCACAGATACGCAGTATTTT.

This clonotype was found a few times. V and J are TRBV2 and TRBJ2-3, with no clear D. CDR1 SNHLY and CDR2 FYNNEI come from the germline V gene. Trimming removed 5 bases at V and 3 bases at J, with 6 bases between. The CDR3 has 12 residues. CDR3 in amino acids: CASSRLTDTQYF. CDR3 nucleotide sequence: TGTGCCAGCAGTCGACTGACAGATACGCAGTATTTT.

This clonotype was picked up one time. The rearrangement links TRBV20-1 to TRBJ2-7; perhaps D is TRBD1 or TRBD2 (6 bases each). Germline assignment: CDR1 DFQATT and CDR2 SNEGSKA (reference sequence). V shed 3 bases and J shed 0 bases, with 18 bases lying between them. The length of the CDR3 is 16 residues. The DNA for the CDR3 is TGCAGTGCTAGCGGAGGGGGGTCGGGCGGCTCCTACGAGCAGTACTTC. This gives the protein CSASGGGSGGSYEQYF.

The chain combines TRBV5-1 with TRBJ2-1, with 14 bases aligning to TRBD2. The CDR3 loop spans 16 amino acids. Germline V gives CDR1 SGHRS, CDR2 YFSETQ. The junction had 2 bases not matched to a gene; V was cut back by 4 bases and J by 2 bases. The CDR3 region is CASSKGLAGAYNEQFF. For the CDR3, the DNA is TGCGCCAGCAGCAAGGGACTAGCGGGAGCCTACAATGAGCAGTTCTTC. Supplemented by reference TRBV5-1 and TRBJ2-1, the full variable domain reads KAGVTQTPRYLIKTRGQQVTLSCSPISGHRSVSWYQQTPGQGLQFLFEYFSETQRNKGNFPGRFSGRQFSNSRSEMNVSTLELGDSALYLCASSKGLAGAYNEQFFGPGTRLTVL.

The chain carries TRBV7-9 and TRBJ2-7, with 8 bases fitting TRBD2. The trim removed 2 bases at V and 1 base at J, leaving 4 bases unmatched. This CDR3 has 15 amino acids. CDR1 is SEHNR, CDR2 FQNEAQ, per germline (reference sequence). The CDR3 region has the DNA TGTGCCAGCAGCTTAAGCGGGGGCGCTTCCTACGAGCAGTACTTC. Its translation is CASSLSGGASYEQYF.

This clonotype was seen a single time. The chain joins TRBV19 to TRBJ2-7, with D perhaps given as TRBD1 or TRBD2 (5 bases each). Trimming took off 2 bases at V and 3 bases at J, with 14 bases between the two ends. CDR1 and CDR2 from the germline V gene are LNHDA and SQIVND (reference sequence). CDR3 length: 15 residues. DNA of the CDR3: TGTGCCAGTAGTATATCGGTGGGGACGGGCTACGAGCAGTACTTC. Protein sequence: CASSISVGTGYEQYF.

This CDR3 reads CASSPRPAGREMNTEAFF. CDR3 DNA sequence: TGTGCCAGCTCGCCCCGACCGGCAGGGAGGGAGATGAACACTGAAGCTTTCTTT. The chain links TRBV18 to TRBJ1-1; a weak D match, TRBD1 (5 bases). CDR1 KGHSH and CDR2 LQKENI come from the germline V gene. Trimming stripped 6 bases from V and 0 bases from J, with 23 bases between. This CDR3 is 18 amino acids long.